A few counts support the clone carrying this T cell receptor (beta chain). The data belong to a study of preoperative IRX-2 immunotherapy in early breast cancer. Germline lookup yields CDR1 SGHNT and CDR2 YENEEA. The CDR3 has 14 residues. Trimming stripped 5 bases from V and 2 bases from J, with 10 bases between. Treatment noted: preoperative locoregional IRX-2 cytokine immunotherapy. Samples came from a phase Ib trial of preoperative locoregional IRX-2 cytokine immunotherapy. Data came from immunoSEQ multiplex PCR; TCRdb stores just in-frame clones and leaves some out. The sample holds about 89,000 clones; 80% to 90% are singletons and the top ten take about 2%.

Source: tumor tissue, taken after IRX-2 immunotherapy. The clonotype comes from a human donor with breast cancer. The chain employs TRBV11-3 and TRBJ1-5; weak D call: TRBD1 (5 bases). CDR3 residues: CASSLTGGNQPQHF. The DNA for the CDR3 is TGTGCCAGCAGCCTTACGGGGGGCAATCAGCCCCAGCATTTT. The complete variable domain, with remaining parts taken from reference TRBV11-3 and TRBJ1-5, reads EAGVVQSPRYKIIEKKQPVAFWCNPISGHNTLYWYLQNLGQGPELLIRYENEEAVDDSQLPKDRFSAERLKGVDSTLKIQPAELGDSAVYLCASSLTGGNQPQHFGDGTRLSIL.